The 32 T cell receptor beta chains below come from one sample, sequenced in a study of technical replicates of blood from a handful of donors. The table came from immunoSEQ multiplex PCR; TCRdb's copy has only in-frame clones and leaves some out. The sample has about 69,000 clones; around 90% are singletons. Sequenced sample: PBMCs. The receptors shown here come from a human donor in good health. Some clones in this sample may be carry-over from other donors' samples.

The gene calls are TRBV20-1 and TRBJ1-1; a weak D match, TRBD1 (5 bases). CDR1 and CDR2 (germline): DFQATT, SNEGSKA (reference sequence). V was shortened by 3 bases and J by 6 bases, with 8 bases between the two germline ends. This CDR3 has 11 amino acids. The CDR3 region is CSASGAAEAFF. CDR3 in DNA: TGCAGTGCTAGTGGGGCAGCTGAAGCTTTCTTT.

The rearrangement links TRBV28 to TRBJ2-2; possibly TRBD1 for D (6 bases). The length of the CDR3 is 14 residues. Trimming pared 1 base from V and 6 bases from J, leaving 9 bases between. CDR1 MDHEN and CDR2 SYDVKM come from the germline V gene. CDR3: CASSLSAGAGELFF. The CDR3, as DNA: TGTGCCAGCAGTTTATCGGCAGGGGCCGGGGAGCTGTTTTTT.

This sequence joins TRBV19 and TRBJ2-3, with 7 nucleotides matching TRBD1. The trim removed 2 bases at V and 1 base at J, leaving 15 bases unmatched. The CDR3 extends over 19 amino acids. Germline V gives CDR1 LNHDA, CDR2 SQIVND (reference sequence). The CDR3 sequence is CASSILPGGGTLRTDTQYF. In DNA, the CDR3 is TGTGCCAGTAGTATATTGCCAGGGGGTGGTACGCTCCGCACAGATACGCAGTATTTT.

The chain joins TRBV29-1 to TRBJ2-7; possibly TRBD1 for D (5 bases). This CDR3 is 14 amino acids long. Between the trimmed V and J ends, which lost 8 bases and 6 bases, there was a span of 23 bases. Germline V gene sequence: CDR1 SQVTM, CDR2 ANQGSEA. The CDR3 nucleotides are TGCAGCATGCGGACACCCCATGGTTCGGGCGAGCAGTACTTC. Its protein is CSMRTPHGSGEQYF.

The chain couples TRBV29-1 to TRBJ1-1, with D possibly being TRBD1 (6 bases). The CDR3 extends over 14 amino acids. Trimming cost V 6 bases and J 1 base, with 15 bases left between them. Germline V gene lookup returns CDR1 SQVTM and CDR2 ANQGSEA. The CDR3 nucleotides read TGCAGCGTCAAGCCCGGGACAACGAACACTGAAGCTTTCTTT. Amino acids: CSVKPGTTNTEAFF. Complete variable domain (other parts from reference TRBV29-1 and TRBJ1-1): SAVISQKPSRDICQRGTSLTIQCQVDSQVTMMFWYRQQPGQSLTLIATANQGSEATYESGFVIDKFPISRPNLTFSTLTVSNMSPEDSSIYLCSVKPGTTNTEAFFGQGTRLTVV.

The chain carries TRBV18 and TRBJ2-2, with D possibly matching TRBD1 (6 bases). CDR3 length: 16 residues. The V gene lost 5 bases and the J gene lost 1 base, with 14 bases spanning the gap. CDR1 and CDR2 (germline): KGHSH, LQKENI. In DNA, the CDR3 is TGTGCCAGCTCAGCCTCCGGGACATTGAACACCGGGGAGCTGTTTTTT. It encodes CASSASGTLNTGELFF.

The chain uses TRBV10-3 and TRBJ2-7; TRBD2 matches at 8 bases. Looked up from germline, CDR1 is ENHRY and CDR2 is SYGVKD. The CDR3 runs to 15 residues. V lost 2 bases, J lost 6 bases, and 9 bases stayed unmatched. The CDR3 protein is CAISESLSGMGEQYF. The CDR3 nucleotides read TGTGCCATCAGTGAGAGTCTTAGCGGGATGGGCGAGCAGTACTTC.

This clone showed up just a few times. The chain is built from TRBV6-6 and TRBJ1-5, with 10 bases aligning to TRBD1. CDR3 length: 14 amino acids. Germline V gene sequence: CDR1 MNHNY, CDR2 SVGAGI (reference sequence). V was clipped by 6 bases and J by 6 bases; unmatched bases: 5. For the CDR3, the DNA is TGTGCCAGCAGCCCCGGGACAGGGGTTCAGCCCCAGCATTTT. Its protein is CASSPGTGVQPQHF.

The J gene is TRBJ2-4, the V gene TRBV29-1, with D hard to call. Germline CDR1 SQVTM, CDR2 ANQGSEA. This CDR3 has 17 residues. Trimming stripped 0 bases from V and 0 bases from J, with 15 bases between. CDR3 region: CSVEDRWAPGAKNIQYF. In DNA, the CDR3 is TGCAGCGTTGAAGATCGATGGGCCCCCGGAGCCAAAAACATTCAGTACTTC.

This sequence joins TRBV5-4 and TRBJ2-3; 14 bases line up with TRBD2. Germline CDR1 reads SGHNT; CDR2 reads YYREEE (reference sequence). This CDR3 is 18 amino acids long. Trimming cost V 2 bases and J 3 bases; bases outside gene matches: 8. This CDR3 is CASSFRLAGGPITDTQYF. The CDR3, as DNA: TGTGCCAGCAGCTTTCGACTAGCGGGAGGGCCTATAACAGATACGCAGTATTTT.

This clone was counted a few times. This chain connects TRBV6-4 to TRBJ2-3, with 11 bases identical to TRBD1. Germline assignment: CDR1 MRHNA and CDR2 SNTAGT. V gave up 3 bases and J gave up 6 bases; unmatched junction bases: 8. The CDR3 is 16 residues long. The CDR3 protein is CASSDSRDRGSDTQYF. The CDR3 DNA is TGTGCCAGCAGTGATTCGCGGGACAGGGGGTCGGATACGCAGTATTTT.

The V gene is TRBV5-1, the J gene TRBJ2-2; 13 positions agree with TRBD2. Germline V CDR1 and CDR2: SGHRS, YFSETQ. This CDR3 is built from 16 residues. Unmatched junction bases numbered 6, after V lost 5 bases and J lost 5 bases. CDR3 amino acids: CASRTSGRSGTGELFF. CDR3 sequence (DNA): TGCGCCAGCAGGACTAGCGGGAGGAGCGGGACCGGGGAGCTGTTTTTT.

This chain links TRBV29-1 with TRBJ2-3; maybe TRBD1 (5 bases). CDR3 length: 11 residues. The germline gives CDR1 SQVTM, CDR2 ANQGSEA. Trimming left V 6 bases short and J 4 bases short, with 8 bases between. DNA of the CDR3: TGCAGCGTCAGGGTGCCAGATACGCAGTATTTT. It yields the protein CSVRVPDTQYF.

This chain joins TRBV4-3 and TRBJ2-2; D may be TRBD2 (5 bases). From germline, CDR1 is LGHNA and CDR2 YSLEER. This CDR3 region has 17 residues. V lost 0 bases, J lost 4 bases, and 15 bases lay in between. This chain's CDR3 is CASSQELASSSTGELFF. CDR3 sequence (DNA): TGCGCCAGCAGCCAAGAGTTGGCTAGCTCTAGCACCGGGGAGCTGTTTTTT.

The DNA of the CDR3 is TGCGCCAGCAGCCAAGATTTAGGGACAGTAAGGCAGTACTTC. It yields the protein CASSQDLGTVRQYF. The rearrangement joins TRBV4-3 to TRBJ2-7; 7 bases match TRBD1. With V trimmed by 0 bases and J by 9 bases, 8 bases remained unmatched. Germline assignment: CDR1 LGHNA and CDR2 YSLEER. The CDR3 covers 14 residues.

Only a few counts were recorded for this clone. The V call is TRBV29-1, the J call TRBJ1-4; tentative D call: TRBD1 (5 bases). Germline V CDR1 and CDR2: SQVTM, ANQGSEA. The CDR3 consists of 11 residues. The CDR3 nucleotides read TGCTCTCTGAGGGAGGGGGAAAAACTGTTTTTT. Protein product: CSLREGEKLFF. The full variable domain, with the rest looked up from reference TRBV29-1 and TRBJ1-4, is SAVISQKPSRDICQRGTSLTIQCQVDSQVTMMFWYRQQPGQSLTLIATANQGSEATYESGFVIDKFPISRPNLTFSTLTVSNMSPEDSSIYLCSLREGEKLFFGSGTQLSVL.

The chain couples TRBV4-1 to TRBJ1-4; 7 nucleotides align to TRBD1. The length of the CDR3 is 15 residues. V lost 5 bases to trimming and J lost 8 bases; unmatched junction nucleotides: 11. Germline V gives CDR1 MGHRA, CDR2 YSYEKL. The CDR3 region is CASSATQGFGEKLFF. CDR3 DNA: TGCGCCAGCAGCGCTACACAGGGGTTTGGCGAAAAACTGTTTTTT.

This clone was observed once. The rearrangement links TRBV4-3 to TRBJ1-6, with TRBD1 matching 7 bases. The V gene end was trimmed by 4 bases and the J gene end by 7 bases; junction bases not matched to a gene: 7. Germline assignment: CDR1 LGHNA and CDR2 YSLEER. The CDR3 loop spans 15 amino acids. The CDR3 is CASSLSRDRNSPLHF. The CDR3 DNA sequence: TGCGCCAGCAGCCTTTCCCGGGACAGAAATTCACCCCTCCACTTT.

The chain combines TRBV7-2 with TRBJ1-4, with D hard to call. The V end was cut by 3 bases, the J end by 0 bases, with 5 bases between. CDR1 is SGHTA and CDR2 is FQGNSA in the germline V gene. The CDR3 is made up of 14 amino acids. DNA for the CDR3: TGTGCCAGCAGCTTGGAGGCAACTAATGAAAAACTGTTTTTT. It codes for CASSLEATNEKLFF.

Here the CDR3 DNA reads TGTGCCACTGGCCAGCGGGGAAGCACAGATACGCAGTATTTT. Protein sequence: CATGQRGSTDTQYF. This sequence joins TRBV7-9 and TRBJ2-3; 7 nucleotides agree with TRBD2. CDR1 SEHNR and CDR2 FQNEAQ come from the germline V gene (reference sequence). The CDR3 extends over 14 amino acids. V lost 10 bases and J lost 0; bases outside the gene matches: 7.

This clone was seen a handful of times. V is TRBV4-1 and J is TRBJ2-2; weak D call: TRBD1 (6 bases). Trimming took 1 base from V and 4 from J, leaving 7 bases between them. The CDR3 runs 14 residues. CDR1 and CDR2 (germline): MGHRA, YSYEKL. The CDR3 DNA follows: TGCGCCAGCAGCCAAGGAGGGGGCACCGGGGAGCTGTTTTTT. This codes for CASSQGGGTGELFF.

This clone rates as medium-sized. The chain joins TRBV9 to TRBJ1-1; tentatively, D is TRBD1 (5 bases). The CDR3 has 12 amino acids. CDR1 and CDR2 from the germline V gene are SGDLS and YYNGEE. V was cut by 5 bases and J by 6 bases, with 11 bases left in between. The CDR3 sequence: CASSGGGAEAFF. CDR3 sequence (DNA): TGTGCCAGCAGTGGAGGAGGGGCTGAAGCTTTCTTT.

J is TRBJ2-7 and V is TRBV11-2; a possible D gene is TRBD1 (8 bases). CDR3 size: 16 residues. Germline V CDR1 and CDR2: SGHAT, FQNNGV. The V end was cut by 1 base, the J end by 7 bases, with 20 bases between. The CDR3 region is CASSLGSGTGVREQYF. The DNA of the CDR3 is TGTGCCAGCAGCTTAGGGAGCGGGACAGGCGTGAGGGAGCAGTACTTC.

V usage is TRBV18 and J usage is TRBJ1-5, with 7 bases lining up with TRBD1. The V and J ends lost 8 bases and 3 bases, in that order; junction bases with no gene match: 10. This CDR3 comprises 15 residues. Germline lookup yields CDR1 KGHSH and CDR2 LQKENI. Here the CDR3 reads CASQEGGSSNQPQHF. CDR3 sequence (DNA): TGTGCCAGCCAAGAAGGGGGCAGCTCCAATCAGCCCCAGCATTTT.

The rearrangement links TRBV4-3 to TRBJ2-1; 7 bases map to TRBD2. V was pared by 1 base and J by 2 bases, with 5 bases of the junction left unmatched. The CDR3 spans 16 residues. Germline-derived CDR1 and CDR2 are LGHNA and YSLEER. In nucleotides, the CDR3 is TGCGCCAGCAGCCAAGGGGCTAGCGGAGCCTACAATGAGCAGTTCTTC. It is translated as CASSQGASGAYNEQFF.

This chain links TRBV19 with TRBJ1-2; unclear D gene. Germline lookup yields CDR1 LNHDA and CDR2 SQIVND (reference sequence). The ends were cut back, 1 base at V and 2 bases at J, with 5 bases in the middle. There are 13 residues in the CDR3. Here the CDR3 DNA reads TGTGCCAGTAGTATAGCGTTGAACTATGGCTACACCTTC. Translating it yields CASSIALNYGYTF.

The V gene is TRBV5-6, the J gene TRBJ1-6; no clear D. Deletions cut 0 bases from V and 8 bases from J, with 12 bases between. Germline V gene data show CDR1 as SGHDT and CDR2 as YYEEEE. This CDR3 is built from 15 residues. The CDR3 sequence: CASSLERRDYSPLHF. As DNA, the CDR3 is TGTGCCAGCAGCTTGGAGAGGAGGGATTATTCACCCCTCCACTTT.

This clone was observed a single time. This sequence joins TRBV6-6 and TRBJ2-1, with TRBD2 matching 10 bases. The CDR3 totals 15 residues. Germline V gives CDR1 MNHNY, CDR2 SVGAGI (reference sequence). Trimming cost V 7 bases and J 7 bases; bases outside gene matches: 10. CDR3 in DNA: TGTGCCAGCACCGGGGGTACTAGCGGGACTAATGAGCAGTTCTTC. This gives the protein CASTGGTSGTNEQFF.

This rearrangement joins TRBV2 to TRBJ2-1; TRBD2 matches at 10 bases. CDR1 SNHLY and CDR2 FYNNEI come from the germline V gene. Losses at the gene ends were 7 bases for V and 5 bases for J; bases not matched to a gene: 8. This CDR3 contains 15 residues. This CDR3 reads CASTAGTSENNEQFF. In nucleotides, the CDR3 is TGTGCCAGCACGGCAGGGACTAGCGAGAACAATGAGCAGTTCTTC.

The CDR3 spells CASSSRDRVVQYF. The DNA of the CDR3 is TGTGCCAGCAGCTCTCGGGACAGGGTCGTTCAGTACTTC. The chain is built from TRBV11-2 and TRBJ2-4; 9 nucleotides match TRBD1. CDR3 length: 13 amino acids. With 4 bases clipped from V and 11 bases from J, the junction kept 6 bases outside the gene matches. CDR1 SGHAT and CDR2 FQNNGV come from the germline V gene. The variable domain in full, completed from reference TRBV11-2 and TRBJ2-4, reads EAGVAQSPRYKIIEKRQSVAFWCNPISGHATLYWYQQILGQGPKLLIQFQNNGVVDDSQLPKDRFSAERLKGVDSTLKIQPAKLEDSAVYLCASSSRDRVVQYFGAGTRLSVL.

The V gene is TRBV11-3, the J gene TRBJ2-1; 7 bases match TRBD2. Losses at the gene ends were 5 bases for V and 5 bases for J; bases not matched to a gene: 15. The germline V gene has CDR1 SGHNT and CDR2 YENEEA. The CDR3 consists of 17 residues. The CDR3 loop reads CASSGTGRLNLDNEQFF. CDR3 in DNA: TGTGCCAGCAGCGGGACCGGGAGGTTGAATTTGGACAATGAGCAGTTCTTC.

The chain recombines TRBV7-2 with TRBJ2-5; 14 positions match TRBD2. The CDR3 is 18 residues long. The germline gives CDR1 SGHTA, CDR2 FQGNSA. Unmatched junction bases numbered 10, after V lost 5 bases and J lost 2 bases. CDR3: CASSALLRLAGGQETQYF. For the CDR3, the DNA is TGTGCCAGCAGCGCCTTACTCCGACTAGCGGGAGGGCAAGAGACCCAGTACTTC.